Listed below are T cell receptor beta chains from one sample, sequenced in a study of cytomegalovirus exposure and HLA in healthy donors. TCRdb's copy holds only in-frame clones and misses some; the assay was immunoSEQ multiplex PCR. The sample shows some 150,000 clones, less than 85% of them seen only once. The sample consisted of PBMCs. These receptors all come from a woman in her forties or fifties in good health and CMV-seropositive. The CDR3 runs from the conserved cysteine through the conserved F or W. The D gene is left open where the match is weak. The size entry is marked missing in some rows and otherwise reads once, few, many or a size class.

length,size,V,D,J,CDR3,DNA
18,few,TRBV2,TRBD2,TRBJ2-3,CASTLGSGGPISWVTQYF,TGTGCCAGCACTCTGGGTAGCGGGGGCCCCATTTCATGGGTTACGCAGTATTTT
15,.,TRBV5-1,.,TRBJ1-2,CASSPPEGQSYGYTF,TGCGCCAGCAGCCCCCCGGAGGGGCAGAGCTATGGCTACACCTTC
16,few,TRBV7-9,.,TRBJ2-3,CASSLGGPGPTDTQYF,TGTGCCAGCAGCTTAGGGGGGCCGGGTCCCACAGATACGCAGTATTTT
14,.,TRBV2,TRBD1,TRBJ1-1,CASTPGTGGREAFF,TGTGCCAGCACCCCCGGGACAGGGGGCCGTGAAGCTTTCTTT
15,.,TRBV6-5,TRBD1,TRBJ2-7,CASSYGTGGSYEQYF,TGTGCCAGCAGTTACGGGACAGGGGGCTCCTACGAGCAGTACTTC
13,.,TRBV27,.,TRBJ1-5,CASSIGGPGPQHF,TGTGCCAGCAGTATCGGAGGGCCAGGCCCCCAGCATTTT
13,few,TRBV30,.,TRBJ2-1,CAWERVPYNEQFF,TGTGCCTGGGAGAGGGTGCCCTACAATGAGCAGTTCTTC
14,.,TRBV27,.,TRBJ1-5,CASSSGSTNQPQHF,TGTGCCAGCAGCTCAGGGTCCACCAATCAGCCCCAGCATTTT
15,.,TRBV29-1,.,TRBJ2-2,CSVVLSRPPGGELFF,TGCAGCGTTGTGTTGAGTCGGCCGCCGGGCGGGGAGCTGTTTTTT
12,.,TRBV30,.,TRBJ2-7,CAWSVLGREQYF,TGTGCCTGGAGTGTACTTGGGAGGGAGCAGTACTTC
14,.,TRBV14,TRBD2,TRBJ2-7,CASSLLGTTYEQYF,TGTGCCAGCAGCCTGCTCGGGACTACCTACGAGCAGTACTTC
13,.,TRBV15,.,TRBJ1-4,CATSRTVGEKLFF,TGTGCCACCAGCAGGACAGTCGGTGAAAAACTGTTTTTT
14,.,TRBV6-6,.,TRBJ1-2,CASSYPQGSYGYTF,TGTGCCAGCAGTTACCCCCAGGGATCCTATGGCTACACCTTC
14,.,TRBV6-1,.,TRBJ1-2,CASSEPGPLYGYTF,TGTGCCAGCAGTGAACCAGGCCCACTTTATGGCTACACCTTC
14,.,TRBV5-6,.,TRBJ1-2,CASSHWRSAYGYTF,TGTGCCAGCAGCCATTGGAGGTCAGCCTATGGCTACACCTTC
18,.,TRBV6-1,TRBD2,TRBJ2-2,CASSEAQRGAPNTGELFF,TGTGCCAGCAGTGAAGCTCAGCGGGGGGCCCCGAACACCGGGGAGCTGTTTTTT
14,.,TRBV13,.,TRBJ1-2,CASSLGLTAGGYTF,TGTGCCAGCAGCTTAGGCCTAACGGCGGGCGGCTACACCTTC
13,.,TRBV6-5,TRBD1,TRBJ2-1,CASSWGQFNEQFF,TGTGCCAGCAGTTGGGGACAGTTCAATGAGCAGTTCTTC
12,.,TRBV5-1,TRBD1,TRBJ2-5,CASRGDSQTQYF,TGCGCCAGCAGAGGGGACAGTCAGACCCAGTACTTC
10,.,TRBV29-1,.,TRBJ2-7,CSVKGGEQYF,TGCAGCGTAAAAGGCGGGGAGCAGTACTTC
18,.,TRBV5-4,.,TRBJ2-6,CASSLAGGRGAGANVLTF,TGTGCCAGCAGCTTGGCCGGGGGGCGCGGGGCTGGGGCCAACGTCCTGACTTTC
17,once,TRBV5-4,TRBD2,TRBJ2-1,CASSLGLAGSSYNEQFF,TGTGCCAGCAGCTTGGGGCTAGCGGGGAGCTCCTACAATGAGCAGTTCTTC
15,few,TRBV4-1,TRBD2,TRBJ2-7,CASSQTSGTSYEQYF,TGCGCCAGCAGCCAAACTAGCGGGACGTCCTACGAGCAGTACTTC
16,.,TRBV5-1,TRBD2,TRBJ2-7,CASTIATSGGTYEQYF,TGCGCCAGCACCATTGCCACTAGCGGGGGGACCTACGAGCAGTACTTC
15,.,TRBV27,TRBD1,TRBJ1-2,CASSPFGQANYGYTF,TGTGCCAGCAGTCCCTTCGGACAGGCTAACTATGGCTACACCTTC
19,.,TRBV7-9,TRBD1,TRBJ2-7,CASSLEVGQGRRSSYEQYF,TGTGCCAGCAGCTTAGAAGTAGGACAGGGGCGAAGGAGCTCCTACGAGCAGTACTTC
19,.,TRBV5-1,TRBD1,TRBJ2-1,CASSLASQTTGGGYNEQFF,TGCGCCAGCAGCTTGGCCTCGCAAACGACAGGGGGCGGCTACAATGAGCAGTTCTTC
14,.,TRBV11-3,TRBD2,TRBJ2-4,CASPDYPAGDIQYF,TGTGCCAGCCCGGACTACCCTGCGGGGGACATTCAGTACTTC
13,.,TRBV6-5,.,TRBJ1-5,CASSYSGAQPQHF,TGTGCCAGCAGTTACTCGGGGGCTCAGCCCCAGCATTTT
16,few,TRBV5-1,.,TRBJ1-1,CASSLGRGGWGTEAFF,TGCGCCAGCAGCTTGGGGAGGGGAGGCTGGGGCACTGAAGCTTTCTTT
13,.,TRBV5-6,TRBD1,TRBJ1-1,CASSWGQGTGAFF,TGTGCCAGCAGCTGGGGACAGGGCACAGGAGCTTTCTTT
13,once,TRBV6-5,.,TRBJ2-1,CASSPLTFNEQFF,TGTGCCAGCAGTCCCCTGACATTCAATGAGCAGTTCTTC
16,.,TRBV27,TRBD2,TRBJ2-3,CASSSTSGGKVGTQYF,TGTGCCAGCAGTTCGACTAGCGGGGGTAAAGTAGGTACGCAGTATTTT
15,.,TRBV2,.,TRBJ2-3,CASSYRVPPTDTQYF,TGTGCCAGCAGTTACCGGGTTCCACCAACGGATACGCAGTATTTT
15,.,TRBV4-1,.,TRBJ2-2,CASSQVERVTGELFF,TGCGCCAGCAGCCAAGTGGAGCGGGTCACCGGGGAGCTGTTTTTT
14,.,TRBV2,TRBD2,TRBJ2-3,CASSVDGGKDTQYF,TGTGCCAGCAGTGTTGACGGGGGGAAAGATACGCAGTATTTT
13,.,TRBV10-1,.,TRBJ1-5,CASSESPGQPQHF,TGCGCCAGCAGTGAGTCCCCGGGACAGCCCCAGCATTTT
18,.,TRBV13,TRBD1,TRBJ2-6,CASSLSPGQGTGANVLTF,TGTGCCAGCAGCTTATCCCCGGGACAGGGGACTGGGGCCAACGTCCTGACTTTC
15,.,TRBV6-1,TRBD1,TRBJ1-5,CASIEGTADNQPQHF,TGTGCCAGCATTGAAGGGACAGCGGACAATCAGCCCCAGCATTTT
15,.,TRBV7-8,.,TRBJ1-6,CASSLVADYNSPLHF,TGTGCCAGCAGCTTAGTCGCAGATTATAATTCACCCCTCCACTTT
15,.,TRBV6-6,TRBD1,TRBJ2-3,CASIGTGVSTDTQYF,TGTGCCAGCATCGGGACAGGGGTGAGCACAGATACGCAGTATTTT